The rows below give T cell receptor beta chains drawn from one sample of a study of CD4+ T cells in melanoma. Profiled with immunoSEQ multiplex PCR; TCRdb holds only in-frame clones, not every one. The sample contains about 20,000 clones, about 83% of which appear only once. Input material: cells from a culture (not recorded whether cultured in vitro). These receptors all stem from a human donor with melanoma. Both conserved end residues are part of each CDR3. The D gene is left open where the match is weak. Where a row states a size, it is once, few, many or the class of an expanded clone; other rows omit it.

d_call	v_call	clone_size	j_call	cdr3_nt	cdr3_aa
NA	TRBV4-1	few	TRBJ2-7	TGCGCCAGCAGCCAAGGAGAGGAGCGCGAGCAGTACTTC	CASSQGEEREQYF
NA	TRBV6-5	once	TRBJ1-2	TGTGCCAGCATAGGGAGAAAAGGCTACACCTTC	CASIGRKGYTF
TRBD2	TRBV27	few	TRBJ2-1	TGTGCCAGCAGTTCACCGCTCAGAATGCGGGGGGCTGGCAATGAGCAGTTCTTC	CASSSPLRMRGAGNEQFF
NA	TRBV2	NA	TRBJ1-1	TGTGCCAGCACCGTTCGGGGTAACACTGAAGCTTTCTTT	CASTVRGNTEAFF
NA	TRBV5-4	NA	TRBJ2-3	TGTGCCAGCAGCCAAACAGATACGCAGTATTTT	CASSQTDTQYF
NA	TRBV15	NA	TRBJ1-4	TGTGCCACCAGCGGGCGGAGTGAAAAACTGTTTTTT	CATSGRSEKLFF
TRBD1	TRBV5-1	NA	TRBJ2-5	TGCGCCAGCAGCCGAGGGACAGGCCAAGAGACCCAGTACTTC	CASSRGTGQETQYF
NA	TRBV7-9	NA	TRBJ1-1	TGTGCCAGCAGCTTGGGAGGGATGAACACTGAAGCTTTCTTT	CASSLGGMNTEAFF
NA	TRBV6-1	NA	TRBJ2-7	TGTGCCAGCAGTGAATACAGAGACCACTCCTACGAGCAGTACTTC	CASSEYRDHSYEQYF
NA	TRBV30	NA	TRBJ2-1	TGTGCCTGGAATAAAGGGTACAATGAGCAGTTCTTC	CAWNKGYNEQFF
NA	TRBV30	few	TRBJ1-3	TGTGCCTGGAGTACAGGACGGTACTCTGGAAACACCATATATTTT	CAWSTGRYSGNTIYF
TRBD2	TRBV5-1	NA	TRBJ2-3	TGCGCCAGCAGTCTAGCGGGGCCCACAGATACGCAGTATTTT	CASSLAGPTDTQYF
NA	TRBV7-2	NA	TRBJ1-1	TGTGCCAGCAGCTTAGGAGTTTGGTCTTCTGAAGCTTTCTTT	CASSLGVWSSEAFF
TRBD1	TRBV10-3	NA	TRBJ1-5	TGTGCCATCAGTAAGACAGGGGGAGTTTTCCAGCCCCAGCATTTT	CAISKTGGVFQPQHF
TRBD1	TRBV6-1	NA	TRBJ1-1	TGTGCCAGCAGTGAGGACAGGGGGGTCACTGAAGCTTTCTTT	CASSEDRGVTEAFF
TRBD1	TRBV19	NA	TRBJ1-1	TGTGCCAGTAGACACCGCCTTTGGGACAGGGTGAACACTGAAGCTTTCTTT	CASRHRLWDRVNTEAFF
NA	TRBV2	once	TRBJ1-1	TGTGCCAGCAGTTTGTACGGCACTGAAGCTTTCTTT	CASSLYGTEAFF
TRBD1	TRBV6-5	NA	TRBJ1-2	TGTGCCAGCAGTTCAGGACAGGGGATCTATGGCTACACCTTC	CASSSGQGIYGYTF
NA	TRBV5-1	NA	TRBJ1-6	TGCGCCAGCAGCTTGTCGTTTGGTGGAGATTCACCCCTCCACTTT	CASSLSFGGDSPLHF
TRBD1	TRBV5-1	NA	TRBJ2-1	TGCGCCAGCAGCTTGGGCTCAGGGGGAGTTTCCTACAATGAGCAGTTCTTC	CASSLGSGGVSYNEQFF
TRBD1	TRBV2	NA	TRBJ2-7	TGTGCCAGCAGTGGGGGACAGGTGGGCGAGCAGTACTTC	CASSGGQVGEQYF
NA	TRBV2	NA	TRBJ1-2	TGTGCCAGCGCCCGGGAGGGGACACAAGGCCTATGGACCTTC	CASAREGTQGLWTF
NA	TRBV7-6	NA	TRBJ2-1	TGTGCCAGCAGCTTTAGGACGGACAATGAGCAGTTCTTC	CASSFRTDNEQFF
TRBD2	TRBV4-1	NA	TRBJ2-5	TGCGCCAGCAGCCTGCAGCGGGGCCGGGAGACCCAGTACTTC	CASSLQRGRETQYF
TRBD2	TRBV2	NA	TRBJ2-5	TGTGCCAGCAGTGCGGCCGGGGGGGAAGAGACCCAGTACTTC	CASSAAGGEETQYF
NA	TRBV7-2	NA	TRBJ1-1	TGTGCCAGCAGCCCTGGGACGGCGAACACTGAAGCTTTCTTT	CASSPGTANTEAFF
NA	TRBV11-1	NA	TRBJ2-1	TGTGCCAGCAGCTTGACTAGTAGCTTAGATCTTCAGTTCTTC	CASSLTSSLDLQFF
NA	TRBV15	NA	TRBJ2-2	TGTGCCACCAGCAGAGACCCCAGCACCGGGGAGCTGTTTTTT	CATSRDPSTGELFF
TRBD1	TRBV28	NA	TRBJ1-6	TGTGCCAGCAGTGAGGGGGCGCGGCCCCTCCACTTT	CASSEGARPLHF
NA	TRBV23-1	NA	TRBJ1-5	TGCGCCAGCAGTCCTGCCCGGGTTAGCAATCAGCCCCAGCATTTT	CASSPARVSNQPQHF
TRBD1	TRBV4-1	NA	TRBJ1-4	TGCGCCAGCAGCCAGAGAGGACAGGACGGTAGGGCTAATGAAAAACTGTTTTTT	CASSQRGQDGRANEKLFF
TRBD1	TRBV10-3	NA	TRBJ1-1	TGTGCCATCAGGCAACAGGGGGAGAACACTGAAGCTTTCTTT	CAIRQQGENTEAFF
TRBD1	TRBV30	NA	TRBJ2-7	TGTGCCTGGAGGGCATATCGACAGGGAGTCCACGAGCAGTACTTC	CAWRAYRQGVHEQYF
NA	TRBV6-4	NA	TRBJ2-3	TGTGCCAGCAGCTTGCACGACTTCAGCACAGATACGCAGTATTTT	CASSLHDFSTDTQYF
NA	TRBV7-3	NA	TRBJ1-1	TGTGCCAGCAGCTCACAACCCATGGGGGGGGCTGACACTGAAGCTTTCTTT	CASSSQPMGGADTEAFF
NA	TRBV6-5	few	TRBJ2-7	TGTGCCAGCACCGGGACAACCTACGAGCAGTACTTC	CASTGTTYEQYF
NA	TRBV6-5	NA	TRBJ1-1	TGTGCCAGCAGTTACGTAAATAGGTCTCCAGCTTTCTTT	CASSYVNRSPAFF
TRBD1	TRBV5-3	few	TRBJ2-5	TGTGCCAGCAGCTCCGGACAGGCACAAGAGACCCAGTACTTC	CASSSGQAQETQYF
NA	TRBV19	NA	TRBJ1-1	TGTGCCAGTAACAGTGCTTTCTTT	CASNSAFF